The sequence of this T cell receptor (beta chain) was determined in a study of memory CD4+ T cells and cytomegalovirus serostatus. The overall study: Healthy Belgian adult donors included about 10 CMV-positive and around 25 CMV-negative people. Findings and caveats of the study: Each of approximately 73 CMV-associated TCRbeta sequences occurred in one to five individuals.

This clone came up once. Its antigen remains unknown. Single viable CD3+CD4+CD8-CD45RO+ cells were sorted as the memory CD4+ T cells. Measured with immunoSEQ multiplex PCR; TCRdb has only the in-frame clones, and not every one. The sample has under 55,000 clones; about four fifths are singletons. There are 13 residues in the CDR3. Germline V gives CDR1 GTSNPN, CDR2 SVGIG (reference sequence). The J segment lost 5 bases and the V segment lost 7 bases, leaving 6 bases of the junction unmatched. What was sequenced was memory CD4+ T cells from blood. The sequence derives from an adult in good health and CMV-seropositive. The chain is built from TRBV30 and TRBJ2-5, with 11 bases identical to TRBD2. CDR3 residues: CASLAGGRETQYF. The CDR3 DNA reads TGTGCCTCCTTAGCGGGGGGGAGGGAGACCCAGTACTTC. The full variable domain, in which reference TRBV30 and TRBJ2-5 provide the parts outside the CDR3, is SQTIHQWPATLVQPVGSPLSLECTVEGTSNPNLYWYRQAAGRGLQLLFYSVGIGQISSEVPQNLSASRPQDRQFILSSKKLLLSDSGFYLCASLAGGRETQYFGPGTRLLVL.